What follows is one TCR beta chain and its context. As yet, its antigen is unknown. A 1 in 200,000 to 1 in 1 million T cell depth was the sequencing target. Sequencing used immunoSEQ multiplex PCR; TCRdb keeps in-frame clones, though not all of them. The sample consists of approximately 160,000 clones, more than 70% of them appearing once. These data come from a study of cytotoxic CD8 clonotypes in ibrutinib-treated CLL. Across the study: An average of 255,043 productive templates and 94,082 productive rearrangements was obtained per sample.

Findings and limits, study-wide: Measured clonality at baseline was greater than in age-matched healthy donors and tracked with circulating CD8+ T-cell counts.

CDR1 and CDR2 (germline): LNHDA, SQIVND (reference sequence). V dropped 3 bases and J dropped 3; count of bases not matched to a gene: 7. CDR3 length: 16 amino acids. This sample comprised PBMCs, obtained at disease progression, from a patient treated with ibrutinib. The TCR was taken from a human donor with chronic lymphocytic leukemia. The chain joins TRBV19 to TRBJ2-3, with 9 nucleotides matching TRBD1. CDR3 amino acids: CASSINRGRVTDTQYF. The CDR3 DNA sequence: TGTGCCAGTAGTATCAACAGGGGGCGGGTTACAGATACGCAGTATTTT.